This TCR beta chain comes out of a study of CD8 T cells in ankylosing spondylitis. CDR1 and CDR2 from the germline V gene are SGHRS and YFSETQ. Trimming pared 0 bases from V and 2 bases from J, leaving 9 bases between. CDR3 size: 14 residues. Using its own MiXCR run on the 5' RACE reads, TCRdb lists one record per CDR3 protein. The sample includes about 260,000 distinct CDR3 sequences, over 15% of them seen just once. The chain uses TRBV5-1 and TRBJ2-7; unclear D gene. The sample comprised blood, either unsorted or a sorted T cell fraction (not recorded which). This sequence was found in a male donor with ankylosing spondylitis or in good health (not recorded which). The CDR3 nucleotides read TGCGCCAGCAGCTTGGATCCAGGACCCTACGAGCAGTACGTC. Protein sequence: CASSLDPGPYEQYV.